Listed below are T cell receptor beta chains from one sample, sequenced in a study of OX40 agonist ivuxolimab in advanced cancers. Assay: immunoSEQ multiplex PCR; the TCRdb copy retains only in-frame clones and omits some. The data contain 70,000 to 75,000 clones, 65% to 90% of them singletons. The specimen was CD4+ or CD8+ T cells sorted from blood, collected in a trial of the OX40 agonist ivuxolimab. These receptors were obtained from an adult with an advanced solid tumor such as melanoma, head and neck, liver or kidney cancer. Each CDR3 is given with its conserved first and last residue. Each record gives: D gene, J gene, V gene, CDR3 protein. The D gene is left open where the match is weak.

. | TRBJ1-1 | TRBV5-4 | CASSGRDGEAFF
TRBD1 | TRBJ1-2 | TRBV5-1 | CASSLTGGEYGYTF
. | TRBJ2-5 | TRBV6-1 | CASTILGGGTETQYF
TRBD1 | TRBJ1-6 | TRBV6-6 | CASKGQMDNSPLHF
TRBD1 | TRBJ2-7 | TRBV18 | CASSKPGQGGLGEQYF
. | TRBJ1-6 | TRBV27 | CASSLSRSSYNSPLHF
. | TRBJ1-6 | TRBV7-2 | CASSPDRNSPLHF
. | TRBJ1-1 | TRBV18 | CASSPLTEIMNTEAFF
TRBD2 | TRBJ2-2 | TRBV2 | CASSGAGVAAGELFF
TRBD2 | TRBJ2-3 | TRBV20-1 | CSARTSAQYF
TRBD1 | TRBJ2-4 | TRBV29-1 | CSVGDRKKNIQYF